This is a list of T cell receptor beta chains from one sample in a study of T cell responses to AZD1222 COVID-19 vaccine. Data came from immunoSEQ multiplex PCR; TCRdb stores just in-frame clones and leaves some out. The sample includes around 160,000 clones, 91% of them seen just once. The sequences come from peripheral blood, collected on day 0 of AZD1222 vaccination. The receptors originated from an adult in good health. Both conserved end residues are part of each CDR3. The D gene is left open where the match is weak. Size is stated for part of the rows, as once, few or many counts, or as a class when the clone is expanded.

>once|11|NA|TRBJ1-2|TRBV16
TGTGCCAGCAGCCAATCAGACCCCCAGCAATTT
CASSQSDPQQF
>NA|15|NA|TRBJ2-6|TRBV11-3
TGTGCCAGCAGAAACTTACGCTCTGGGGCCAACGTCCTGACTTTC
CASRNLRSGANVLTF
>NA|17|TRBD2|TRBJ2-7|TRBV7-2
TGTGCCAGCAGCTCCCCCTTCAGGGCGGGGGTGACCTACGAGCAGTACTTC
CASSSPFRAGVTYEQYF
>NA|16|TRBD2|TRBJ2-3|TRBV7-8
TGTGCCAGCCCCTCGGATCCAGCGGGAGTCCCAGATACGCAGTATTTT
CASPSDPAGVPDTQYF
>NA|13|NA|TRBJ1-2|TRBV6-2/TRBV6-3
TGTGCCAGCAGTTACCGAGGCGGCTATGGCTACACCTTC
CASSYRGGYGYTF
>NA|13|NA|TRBJ2-6|TRBV30
TGTGCCTGGAGTGTGGCTGGGGCCAACGTCCTGACTTTC
CAWSVAGANVLTF
>NA|19|TRBD2|TRBJ2-7|TRBV5-5
TGTGCCAGCAGCTTCGGTTTAGGGACTAGCGGGGGCCCCGGGTCCGAGCAGTACTTC
CASSFGLGTSGGPGSEQYF
>NA|14|NA|TRBJ2-7|TRBV27
TGTGCCAGCAGTTTGTGGGGGACTTCTTACGAGCAGTACTTC
CASSLWGTSYEQYF
>NA|17|TRBD1|TRBJ2-7|TRBV11-2
TGTGCCAGCAGCTCTGGGACAGGGGGCCTTAGGTCCTACGAGCAGTACTTC
CASSSGTGGLRSYEQYF
>NA|15|NA|TRBJ1-1|TRBV5-1
TGCGCCAGCAGCTCTCAGGGGTATCCGAACACTGAAGCTTTCTTT
CASSSQGYPNTEAFF
>NA|15|NA|TRBJ2-7|TRBV27
TGTGCCAGCAGTTTAAGGGGTGGCTTTTCCTACGAGCAGTACTTC
CASSLRGGFSYEQYF
>NA|18|NA|TRBJ2-4|TRBV19
TGTGCCAGTAGTAGCAAGAGCGGATGGGGTTTGGCCAAAAACATTCAGTACTTC
CASSSKSGWGLAKNIQYF
>NA|14|NA|TRBJ1-3|TRBV15
TGTGCCACTAGCAATGGGGGTACAGGAAACACCATATATTTT
CATSNGGTGNTIYF
>NA|12|NA|TRBJ1-2|TRBV30
TGTGCCTGGAGCCCGGGGGGCTATGGCTACACCTTC
CAWSPGGYGYTF
>NA|20|NA|TRBJ1-3|TRBV11-2
TGTGCCAGCAGCTTAGATGCAGGGTATGGTGTCGGGTCGTATGGAAACACCATATATTTT
CASSLDAGYGVGSYGNTIYF
>NA|17|NA|TRBJ2-7|TRBV6-1
TGTGCCAGCAGTGAGGCAACAGGGGGCGCGGGGGGCTACGAGCAGTACTTC
CASSEATGGAGGYEQYF
>NA|15|TRBD1|TRBJ1-4|TRBV19
TGTGCCAGTACCCAAAGGGCAGGGGGCGATGAAAAACTGTTTTTT
CASTQRAGGDEKLFF
>NA|15|NA|TRBJ2-2|TRBV2
TGTGCCAGCAGTGCCGAACAGGGTTGGCCCGGGGAGCTGTTTTTT
CASSAEQGWPGELFF
>NA|14|TRBD1|TRBJ1-4|TRBV12-5
TGTGCTAGTGGTTCCTCGGACAGGCCTGAAAAACTGTTTTTT
CASGSSDRPEKLFF
>NA|12|NA|TRBJ1-4|TRBV27
TGTGCCAGCCGGATAGGAGGTGAAAAACTGTTTTTT
CASRIGGEKLFF
>once|18|NA|TRBJ2-2|TRBV27
TGTGCCAGCAGTTTATCTGTAGGGAGTGTAAGGAACACCGGGGAGCTGTTTTTT
CASSLSVGSVRNTGELFF
>NA|16|NA|TRBJ1-1|TRBV4-3
TGCGCCAGCAGCCAACCCAACAGGGTAGAGGACACTGAAGCTTTCTTT
CASSQPNRVEDTEAFF
>NA|13|TRBD2|TRBJ2-5|TRBV9
TGTGCCAGCAGCCTCGGGGGGGCGGGGACCCAGTACTTC
CASSLGGAGTQYF
>NA|18|NA|TRBJ1-1|TRBV9
TGTGCCAGCAGCGTAGGCGGGGGAACAGGCATCATGAACACTGAAGCTTTCTTT
CASSVGGGTGIMNTEAFF
>NA|14|NA|TRBJ1-3|TRBV7-4
TGTGCCAGCCGAATGGACGCTCGCGGGAACACCATATATTTT
CASRMDARGNTIYF
>NA|15|NA|TRBJ2-7|TRBV9
TGTGCCAGCAGCGTCGGGCGGGTGGCCTCCTACGAGCAGTACTTC
CASSVGRVASYEQYF
>NA|11|NA|TRBJ2-7|TRBV28
TGTGCCAGCAGTGAGGACTACGAGCAGTACTTC
CASSEDYEQYF
>NA|16|NA|TRBJ1-6|TRBV9
TGTGCCAGCAGCGTCGGGATCGGGGCCGATAATTCACCCCTCCACTTT
CASSVGIGADNSPLHF
>NA|15|TRBD1|TRBJ1-6|TRBV7-8
TGTGCCAGCAGCTCGCGGGACAGCAATAATTCACCCCTCCACTTT
CASSSRDSNNSPLHF
>NA|17|NA|TRBJ2-4|TRBV19
TGTGCCAGTAGTACCGGAGGGACAGTTCTAGCCAAAAACATTCAGTACTTC
CASSTGGTVLAKNIQYF
>once|14|NA|TRBJ2-3|TRBV24-1
TGTGCCACCAGTGATTTTATTTCTGCAGATACGCAGTATTTT
CATSDFISADTQYF
>NA|13|NA|TRBJ2-4|TRBV12-3/TRBV12-4
TGTGCCAGCAGCCTCGGGGGCCAAAACATTCAGTACTTC
CASSLGGQNIQYF
>NA|11|TRBD2|TRBJ2-4|TRBV2
TGTGCCAGCGAGGCGGGGGAAATTCAGTACTTC
CASEAGEIQYF
>NA|18|TRBD1|TRBJ2-7|TRBV15
TGTGCCACCAGCAGATCCGAGCCTTGGACAGGGGGACTTTACGAGCAGTACTTC
CATSRSEPWTGGLYEQYF
>NA|16|NA|TRBJ2-3|TRBV18
TGTGCCAGCTCACTTCAAGGGAGTAGTTCGACAGATACGCAGTATTTT
CASSLQGSSSTDTQYF
>NA|14|TRBD1|TRBJ1-2|TRBV30
TGTGCCTGGAGTGTATCGTCAGGGGGCTATGGCTACACCTTC
CAWSVSSGGYGYTF
>NA|15|TRBD1|TRBJ2-2|TRBV5-1
TGCGCCAGCAGCTTGGAGGGACAGATCACCGGGGAGCTGTTTTTT
CASSLEGQITGELFF
>once|17|NA|TRBJ1-4|TRBV5-1
TGCGCCAGCAGCTTGGGCTTGGGCCAGGCAACTAATGAAAAACTGTTTTTT
CASSLGLGQATNEKLFF
>NA|19|TRBD2|TRBJ2-7|TRBV6-2/TRBV6-3
TGTGCCAGCAGTTACTCTTCAGGACTAGCGGGAGGGCCCGTCCACGAGCAGTACTTC
CASSYSSGLAGGPVHEQYF
>NA|18|TRBD2|TRBJ2-3|TRBV7-2
TGTGCCAGCAGCTTAATGGGACTAGCGGGGGTTGGCACAGATACGCAGTATTTT
CASSLMGLAGVGTDTQYF
>NA|13|NA|TRBJ2-7|TRBV14
TGTGCCAGCAGCCCCAGGGGGGCGTGGGATCGGTACTTC
CASSPRGAWDRYF
>NA|13|NA|TRBJ1-5|TRBV9
TGTGCCAGCAGCGATGGGGGAATACAGCCCCAGCATTTT
CASSDGGIQPQHF
>NA|15|TRBD2|TRBJ2-7|TRBV4-3
TGCGCCAGCAGCCTACTAGCGGGAGGGTCCTACGAGCAGTACTTC
CASSLLAGGSYEQYF
>few|12|NA|TRBJ1-5|TRBV6-6
TGTGCCAGCAGTTTGGGAGATCAGCCCCAGCATTTT
CASSLGDQPQHF
>NA|16|TRBD2|TRBJ2-5|TRBV3-1/TRBV3-2
TGTGCCAGCAGCCAAGATTGGACTAGCAGTAGTGAGACCCAGTACTTC
CASSQDWTSSSETQYF
>NA|14|NA|TRBJ2-2|TRBV9
TGTGCCAGCAGCGTATCCGCCAGGAGCGAGGAGCTGTTTTTT
CASSVSARSEELFF